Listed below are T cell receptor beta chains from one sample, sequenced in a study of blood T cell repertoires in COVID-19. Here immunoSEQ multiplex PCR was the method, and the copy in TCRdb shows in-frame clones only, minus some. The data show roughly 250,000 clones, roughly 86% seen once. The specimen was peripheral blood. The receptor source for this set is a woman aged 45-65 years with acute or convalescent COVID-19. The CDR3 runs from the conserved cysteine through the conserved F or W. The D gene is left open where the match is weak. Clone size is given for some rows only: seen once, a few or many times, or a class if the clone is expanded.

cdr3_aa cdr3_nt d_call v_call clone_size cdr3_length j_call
CASSLEAGKEGEQFF TGCGCCAGCAGCTTGGAGGCAGGGAAGGAGGGTGAGCAGTTCTTC . TRBV5-1 . 15 TRBJ2-1
CASSPPDRVFTEAFF TGTGCCAGCAGTCCGCCCGACAGGGTATTTACTGAAGCTTTCTTT TRBD1 TRBV28 . 15 TRBJ1-1
CASSIDLLAGINNEQFF TGTGCCAGTAGTATAGATTTACTAGCGGGAATCAACAATGAGCAGTTCTTC TRBD2 TRBV19 . 17 TRBJ2-1
CASSGGPGGSYEQYF TGTGCCAGCAGCGGCGGCCCGGGGGGATCCTACGAGCAGTACTTC TRBD2 TRBV2 . 15 TRBJ2-7
CASRRDRGDTEAFF TGTGCCAGCAGGAGGGACAGGGGGGACACTGAAGCTTTCTTT TRBD1 TRBV2 . 14 TRBJ1-1
CSVGVREVSEAFF TGCAGCGTTGGGGTCAGGGAAGTTTCTGAAGCTTTCTTT . TRBV29-1 few 13 TRBJ1-1
CASSSTSGSYEQYF TGCGCCAGCAGCTCCACTAGCGGGAGCTACGAGCAGTACTTC TRBD2 TRBV5-1 . 14 TRBJ2-7
CASSQITSGRLYEQYF TGTGCCAGCAGTCAGATAACTAGCGGGAGGTTGTACGAGCAGTACTTC TRBD2 TRBV2 . 16 TRBJ2-7
CASSGDRDYEQFF TGTGCCAGTAGTGGGGACAGGGATTATGAGCAGTTCTTC TRBD1 TRBV19 . 13 TRBJ2-1
CASSLGRQGGNNSPLHF TGTGCCAGCAGCTTAGGTCGCCAGGGAGGGAATAATTCACCCCTCCACTTT . TRBV7-9 . 17 TRBJ1-6
CASSQIQGISTDTQYF TGCGCCAGCAGCCAAATACAGGGGATATCCACAGATACGCAGTATTTT TRBD1 TRBV4-1 . 16 TRBJ2-3
CASSQDRPRNYGYTF TGCGCCAGCAGCCAAGATCGTCCGCGAAACTATGGCTACACCTTC . TRBV4-1 . 15 TRBJ1-2
CATSPIDGMDEKLFF TGTGCCACCTCTCCGATCGACGGGATGGATGAAAAACTGTTTTTT . TRBV15 . 15 TRBJ1-4
CASSSRSNYEQYF TGCGCCAGCAGCTCTCGGTCCAACTACGAGCAGTACTTC . TRBV5-1 few 13 TRBJ2-7
CASSQDLTGAYEQYF TGCGCCAGCAGCCAAGATCTGACAGGGGCCTACGAGCAGTACTTC TRBD1 TRBV4-1 . 15 TRBJ2-7
CASSPFGREVGETQYF TGTGCCAGCAGCCCCTTTGGGCGGGAGGTAGGCGAGACCCAGTACTTC TRBD2 TRBV5-4 once 16 TRBJ2-5